Below, 27 T cell receptor beta chains from the same sample are listed, as sequenced in a study of shared clonotypes between healthy human individuals. The data were produced by immunoSEQ multiplex PCR, yet TCRdb's version contains in-frame clones alone and is incomplete. The sample consists of 2 million to 2.5 million clones, over 85% of them appearing once. The sequenced sample consisted of naive CD4+ T cells from PBMCs. Subset indicated: CD45RA+ positively selected. All receptors derive from a man in his late teens or twenties in good health. Some clones in this sample may be carry-over from other donors' samples.

The rearrangement uses TRBV18 and TRBJ2-7; 9 bases line up with TRBD1. The CDR3 sequence is 16 residues long. V trimming: 0 bases; J trimming: 5 bases; junction bases outside the gene matches: 8. CDR1 and CDR2 (germline): KGHSH, LQKENI. CDR3: CASSPPFGQGSNEQYF. For the CDR3, the DNA is TGTGCCAGCTCACCACCGTTCGGACAGGGGAGCAACGAGCAGTACTTC.

In this sample, this clone turned up a few times. CDR3 DNA: TGCAGCGTCTCTGGGCGGCAGAACACTGAAGCTTTCTTT. Its protein product is CSVSGRQNTEAFF. This rearrangement joins TRBV29-1 to TRBJ1-1; unclear D gene. The CDR3 length is 13 residues. Between the trimmed V and J ends, which lost 6 bases and 1 base, there was a span of 12 bases. From germline, CDR1 is SQVTM and CDR2 ANQGSEA.

On this clone: This sample includes further DNA sequences coding for the same CDR3. The gene calls are TRBV11-2 and TRBJ2-3; D call uncertain. The CDR3 is 14 amino acids. V lost 0 bases, J lost 1 base, and 5 bases lay in between. CDR1 is SGHAT, CDR2 FQNNGV, per germline. CDR3 sequence reads: CASSLDRGTDTQYF. DNA for the CDR3: TGTGCCAGCAGCTTAGACAGAGGCACAGATACGCAGTATTTT.

The count of this clone is one. The V and J genes are TRBV7-3 and TRBJ1-2; no clear D. CDR1 and CDR2 from the germline V gene are SGHTA and FQGTGA. V was shortened by 3 bases and J by 3 bases, with 11 bases between the two germline ends. This CDR3 comprises 14 residues. This CDR3 reads CASSLGPADYGYTF. DNA of the CDR3: TGTGCCAGCAGCTTGGGTCCGGCAGACTATGGCTACACCTTC.

This chain connects TRBV12-5 to TRBJ2-5; 13 bases agree with TRBD2. In germline, CDR1 is LGHNT, CDR2 FRNRAP. The length of the CDR3 is 17 residues. J lost 4 bases, V lost 4 bases, and 9 bases had no gene match. CDR3 protein: CASGSLAGGPGVETQYF. The CDR3 bases are TGTGCTAGTGGTTCACTAGCGGGAGGGCCAGGAGTAGAGACCCAGTACTTC. The whole variable domain, filled in from reference TRBV12-5 and TRBJ2-5, reads DARVTQTPRHKVTEMGQEVTMRCQPILGHNTVFWYRQTMMQGLELLAYFRNRAPLDDSGMPKDRFSAEMPDATLATLKIQPSEPRDSAVYFCASGSLAGGPGVETQYFGPGTRLLVL.

The chain uses TRBV5-1 and TRBJ1-4, with D hard to call. The CDR3 has 16 residues. Trimming took off 4 bases at V and 11 bases at J, with 24 bases between the two ends. Germline CDR1 SGHRS, CDR2 YFSETQ. The CDR3 nucleotides are TGCGCCAGCAGCCGATCTAAGACGGACGATGGAACTAAACTGTTTTTT. This sequence encodes CASSRSKTDDGTKLFF.

This clone was found once. Other DNA variants within this sample encode the same CDR3. The rearrangement links TRBV28 to TRBJ2-1; 10 nucleotides line up with TRBD2. This CDR3 is built from 15 residues. CDR1 and CDR2 (germline): MDHEN, SYDVKM. With 7 bases clipped from V and 2 bases from J, the junction kept 5 bases outside the gene matches. The DNA for the CDR3 is TGTGCCAGCACCTCTACTAGCGGGGCCTACAATGAGCAGTTCTTC. This sequence encodes CASTSTSGAYNEQFF.

The V call is TRBV5-1, the J call TRBJ2-3, with D possibly being TRBD2 (6 bases). Per germline, CDR1 SGHRS and CDR2 YFSETQ. The CDR3 spans 16 residues. Trimming took off 4 bases at V and 0 bases at J, with 15 bases between the two ends. CDR3 DNA sequence: TGCGCCAGCAGCGCCCGACTAGGGACGAGCACAGATACGCAGTATTTT. It codes for CASSARLGTSTDTQYF. Complete variable domain (other parts from reference TRBV5-1 and TRBJ2-3): KAGVTQTPRYLIKTRGQQVTLSCSPISGHRSVSWYQQTPGQGLQFLFEYFSETQRNKGNFPGRFSGRQFSNSRSEMNVSTLELGDSALYLCASSARLGTSTDTQYFGPGTRLTVL.

V is TRBV27 and J is TRBJ1-5; the D is unclear. CDR1 and CDR2 from the germline V gene are MNHEY and SMNVEV (reference sequence). Trimming took off 5 bases at V and 0 bases at J, with 20 bases between the two ends. The length of the CDR3 is 18 residues. The CDR3 loop reads CASSLAAFTASSNQPQHF. In DNA form, the CDR3 reads TGTGCCAGCAGTCTGGCAGCCTTCACCGCGTCTAGCAATCAGCCCCAGCATTTT.

The chain employs TRBV27 and TRBJ2-2; D unresolved. This CDR3 has 13 amino acids. V was trimmed by 6 bases and J by 3 bases, leaving 8 bases between them. Germline V gene sequence: CDR1 MNHEY, CDR2 SMNVEV (reference sequence). The CDR3 sequence is CASSIGHTGELFF. The CDR3 coding sequence is TGTGCCAGCAGCATCGGACACACCGGGGAGCTGTTTTTT.

The genes are TRBV29-1 and TRBJ2-5, with D perhaps assigned TRBD1 or TRBD2 (5 bases each). V gave up 4 bases and J gave up 5 bases, with 8 bases separating them. There are 11 residues in the CDR3. Germline CDR1 SQVTM, CDR2 ANQGSEA. The CDR3 spells CSVAGDETQYF. In DNA form, the CDR3 reads TGCAGCGTTGCTGGGGACGAGACCCAGTACTTC.

The CDR3 DNA is TGTGCCAGCAGTTACTCGGGGGGATTCTCCTACGAGCAGTACTTC. It translates to CASSYSGGFSYEQYF. V is TRBV6-5 and J is TRBJ2-7; possibly TRBD2 for D (6 bases). The V gene lost 0 bases and the J gene lost 0 bases, with 9 bases spanning the gap. This CDR3 has 15 amino acids. The germline gives CDR1 MNHEY, CDR2 SVGAGI.

The rearrangement links TRBV27 to TRBJ2-1; D is perhaps TRBD1 (6 bases). V lost 0 bases to trimming and J lost 2 bases, with 8 bases between them. CDR1 is MNHEY and CDR2 is SMNVEV in the germline V gene (reference sequence). This CDR3 contains 15 residues. CDR3 sequence: CASSLSTGTYNEQFF. The CDR3 DNA follows: TGTGCCAGCAGTTTATCGACAGGAACCTACAATGAGCAGTTCTTC.

The chain carries TRBV15 and TRBJ2-5; 8 nucleotides align to TRBD2. Looked up from germline, CDR1 is LNHNV and CDR2 is YYDKDF (reference sequence). This CDR3 is built from 16 residues. V dropped 3 bases and J dropped 4; count of bases not matched to a gene: 10. For the CDR3, the DNA is TGTGCCACCAGCAGCTCCAAAACCGGGAGGGCAGAGACCCAGTACTTC. Translated: CATSSSKTGRAETQYF.

The chain couples TRBV19 to TRBJ1-1; D may be TRBD1 (5 bases). V lost 3 bases and J lost 1, with 9 bases in between. The CDR3 is 14 residues long. Looked up from germline, CDR1 is LNHDA and CDR2 is SQIVND (reference sequence). CDR3 protein: CASSIGARNTEAFF. As DNA, the CDR3 is TGTGCCAGTAGTATCGGGGCCCGGAACACTGAAGCTTTCTTT.

This chain joins TRBV6-6 and TRBJ1-1; D possibly corresponds to TRBD1 (5 bases). This CDR3 has 15 residues. V dropped 2 bases and J dropped 4 bases, with 14 bases sitting between them. Germline loops: CDR1 MNHNY, CDR2 SVGAGI (reference sequence). This chain's CDR3 is CASSYAGSGGTEAFF. CDR3 DNA: TGTGCCAGCAGTTACGCAGGGAGTGGCGGCACTGAAGCTTTCTTT.

The chain couples TRBV6-6 to TRBJ2-7, with 7 bases matching TRBD1. Looked up from germline, CDR1 is MNHNY and CDR2 is SVGAGI (reference sequence). CDR3 length: 14 residues. The trim removed 6 bases at V and 3 bases at J, leaving 8 bases unmatched. DNA for the CDR3: TGTGCCAGCAGGGACAGGAGAGGGATCTACGAGCAGTACTTC. This codes for CASRDRRGIYEQYF.

The chain is built from TRBV5-4 and TRBJ1-1; D may be TRBD1 (5 bases). Trimming removed 10 bases from V and 3 bases from J, with 13 bases in between. Germline values: CDR1 SGHNT, CDR2 YYREEE (reference sequence). This CDR3 spans 12 amino acids. For the CDR3, the DNA is TGTGCCGCCCGGGGGGAGTACACTGAAGCTTTCTTT. It codes for CAARGEYTEAFF.

The CDR3 spells CASSLTWSGSYYNEQFF. The CDR3 DNA is TGCGCCAGCAGCCTCACCTGGAGCGGGAGCTATTACAATGAGCAGTTCTTC. The rearrangement uses TRBV4-1 and TRBJ2-1; 8 nucleotides line up with TRBD2. The J segment lost 4 bases and the V segment lost 4 bases, leaving 12 bases of the junction unmatched. CDR1 is MGHRA and CDR2 is YSYEKL in the germline V gene. The CDR3 consists of 17 residues.

The CDR3, as DNA: TGTGCCATCACCGACGGGGGGGCGAGGTTCGATGAGCAGTTCTTC. Encoded protein: CAITDGGARFDEQFF. V and J are TRBV10-3 and TRBJ2-1; TRBD2 matches at 8 bases. J gave up 8 bases and V 7 bases, and 13 bases lay outside the gene matches. The germline gives CDR1 ENHRY, CDR2 SYGVKD. The CDR3 is 15 amino acids.

The rearrangement links TRBV7-6 to TRBJ2-1; D perhaps matches TRBD1 (6 bases). V was clipped by 2 bases and J by 5 bases, with 19 bases between them. Germline values: CDR1 SGHVS, CDR2 FNYEAQ. The CDR3 loop spans 17 amino acids. CDR3 nucleotide sequence: TGTGCCAGCAGCTTACAACAAACGGGACACCGGCACAATGAGCAGTTCTTC. It translates to CASSLQQTGHRHNEQFF. Variable domain in full (rest from reference TRBV7-6 and TRBJ2-1): GAGVSQSPRYKVTKRGQDVALRCDPISGHVSLYWYRQALGQGPEFLTYFNYEAQQDKSGLPNDRFSAERPEGSISTLTIQRTEQRDSAMYRCASSLQQTGHRHNEQFFGPGTRLTVL.

V is TRBV7-2 and J is TRBJ1-2, with D hard to call. V lost 3 bases and J lost 8, with 13 bases in between. Germline V lookup: CDR1 SGHTA, CDR2 FQGNSA. The CDR3 is made up of 13 amino acids. CDR3 nucleotide sequence: TGTGCCAGCAGCTTGTGGCAGGTACAAGGCTACACCTTC. Its protein product is CASSLWQVQGYTF.

The V gene is TRBV2, the J gene TRBJ1-5, with 9 bases identical to TRBD1. The CDR3 has 18 amino acids. Germline V gene lookup returns CDR1 SNHLY and CDR2 FYNNEI. Trimming at V came to 5 bases and at J to 3 bases, leaving 14 bases not matched to a gene. CDR3 in amino acids: CASSLPDRGIRVNQPQHF. CDR3 DNA sequence: TGTGCCAGCAGTTTACCGGACAGGGGAATTCGGGTCAATCAGCCCCAGCATTTT.

V is TRBV2 and J is TRBJ2-3; D is perhaps TRBD2 (6 bases). V lost 7 bases and J lost 1, with 12 bases in between. This CDR3 is 14 amino acids long. Germline CDR1 is SNHLY and CDR2 is FYNNEI. CDR3 in DNA: TGTGCCAGCAACGGCGGGATAGGCACAGATACGCAGTATTTT. Protein: CASNGGIGTDTQYF.

The V gene is TRBV11-1, the J gene TRBJ2-3; D is undetermined. Trimming took 7 bases from V and 2 from J, leaving 13 bases between them. Germline values: CDR1 SGHAT, CDR2 FQDESV (reference sequence). This CDR3 contains 14 residues. CDR3 region: CASNPDGFTDTQYF. DNA for the CDR3: TGTGCCAGCAACCCGGACGGCTTCACAGATACGCAGTATTTT.

V and J are TRBV28 and TRBJ1-1, with D possibly being TRBD1 (5 bases). V was trimmed by 3 bases and J by 0 bases, leaving 11 bases between them. The CDR3 sequence is 15 residues long. CDR1 is MDHEN and CDR2 is SYDVKM in the germline V gene. CDR3 protein: CASSFTVGVNTEAFF. CDR3 nucleotide sequence: TGTGCCAGCAGTTTCACGGTAGGGGTGAACACTGAAGCTTTCTTT.

The chain employs TRBV28 and TRBJ1-1; D unresolved. This CDR3 spans 15 amino acids. Germline CDR1 MDHEN, CDR2 SYDVKM. V shed 4 bases and J shed 4 bases, with 16 bases lying between them. CDR3 sequence reads: CASSSPGSRGTEAFF. The CDR3, as DNA: TGTGCCAGCAGTTCCCCCGGGTCCCGGGGCACTGAAGCTTTCTTT.